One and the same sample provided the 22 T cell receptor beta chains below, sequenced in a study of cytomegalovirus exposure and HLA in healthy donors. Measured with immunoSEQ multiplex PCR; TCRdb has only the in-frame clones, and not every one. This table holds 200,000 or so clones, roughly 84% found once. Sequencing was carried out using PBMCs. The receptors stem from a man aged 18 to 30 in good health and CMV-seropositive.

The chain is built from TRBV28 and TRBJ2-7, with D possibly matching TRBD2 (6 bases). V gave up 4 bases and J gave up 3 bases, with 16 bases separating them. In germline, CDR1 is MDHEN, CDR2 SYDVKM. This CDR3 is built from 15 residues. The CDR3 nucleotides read TGTGCCAGCAGTTCTGCCGCCGGGAGACGCTACGAGCAGTACTTC. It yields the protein CASSSAAGRRYEQYF. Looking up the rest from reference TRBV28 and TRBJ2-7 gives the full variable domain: DVKVTQSSRYLVKRTGEKVFLECVQDMDHENMFWYRQDPGLGLRLIYFSYDVKMKEKGDIPEGYSVSREKKERFSLILESASTNQTSMYLCASSSAAGRRYEQYFGPGTRLTVT.

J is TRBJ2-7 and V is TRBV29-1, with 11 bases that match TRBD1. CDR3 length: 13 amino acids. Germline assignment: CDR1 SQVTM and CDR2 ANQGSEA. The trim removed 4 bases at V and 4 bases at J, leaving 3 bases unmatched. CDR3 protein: CSVVRDRGYEQYF. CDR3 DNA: TGCAGCGTTGTAAGGGACAGGGGGTACGAGCAGTACTTC.

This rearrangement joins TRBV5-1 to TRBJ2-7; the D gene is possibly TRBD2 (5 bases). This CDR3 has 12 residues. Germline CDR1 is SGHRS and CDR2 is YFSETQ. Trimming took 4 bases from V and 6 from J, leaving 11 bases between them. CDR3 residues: CASSPAGIEQYF. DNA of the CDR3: TGCGCCAGCAGCCCGGCCGGGATCGAGCAGTACTTC.

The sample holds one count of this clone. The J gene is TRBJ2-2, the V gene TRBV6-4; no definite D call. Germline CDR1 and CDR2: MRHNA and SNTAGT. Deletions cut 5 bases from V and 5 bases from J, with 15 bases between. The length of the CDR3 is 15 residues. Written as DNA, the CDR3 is TGTGCCAGCAGTCCCTCTGCAGGTGGGACCGGGGAGCTGTTTTTT. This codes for CASSPSAGGTGELFF.

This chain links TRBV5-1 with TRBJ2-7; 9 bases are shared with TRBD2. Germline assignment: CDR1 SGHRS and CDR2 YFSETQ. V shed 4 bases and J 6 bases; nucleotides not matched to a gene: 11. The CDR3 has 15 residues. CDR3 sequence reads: CASSAWSGGTAEQYF. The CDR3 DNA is TGCGCCAGCAGCGCTTGGAGCGGGGGGACAGCCGAGCAGTACTTC. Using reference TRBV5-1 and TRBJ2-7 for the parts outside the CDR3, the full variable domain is KAGVTQTPRYLIKTRGQQVTLSCSPISGHRSVSWYQQTPGQGLQFLFEYFSETQRNKGNFPGRFSGRQFSNSRSEMNVSTLELGDSALYLCASSAWSGGTAEQYFGPGTRLTVT.

The CDR3 region has the DNA TGTGCCAGCAGCCAAGATCTAGCGGGCTCCTACGAGCAGTACTTC. It encodes CASSQDLAGSYEQYF. The genes are TRBV4-2 and TRBJ2-7; 8 nucleotides match TRBD2. The CDR3 has 15 residues. CDR1 LGHNA and CDR2 YNFKEQ come from the germline V gene. With V trimmed by 0 bases and J by 0 bases, 1 base remained unmatched.

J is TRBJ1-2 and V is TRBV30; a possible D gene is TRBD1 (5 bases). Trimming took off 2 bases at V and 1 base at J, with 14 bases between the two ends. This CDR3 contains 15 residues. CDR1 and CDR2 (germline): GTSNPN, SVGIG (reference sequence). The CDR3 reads CAWSIDSSFNYGYTF. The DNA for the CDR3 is TGTGCCTGGAGTATTGACAGTTCTTTTAACTATGGCTACACCTTC.

CDR3 loop: CASSSGVGELETQYF. CDR3 in DNA: TGTGCCAGCAGCTCAGGGGTAGGGGAGTTGGAGACCCAGTACTTC. V and J are TRBV7-9 and TRBJ2-5; perhaps TRBD1 as D (6 bases). The CDR3 has 15 residues. V dropped 4 bases and J dropped 5 bases, with 17 bases sitting between them. Per the germline V gene, CDR1 is SEHNR and CDR2 is FQNEAQ (reference sequence).

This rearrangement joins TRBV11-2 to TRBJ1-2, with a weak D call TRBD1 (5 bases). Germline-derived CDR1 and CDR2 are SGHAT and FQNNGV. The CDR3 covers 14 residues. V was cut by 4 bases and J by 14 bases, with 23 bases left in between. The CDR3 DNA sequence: TGTGCCAGCAGCTCCCCCCGGGAGGGGCCGTTGTCTACCTTC. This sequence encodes CASSSPREGPLSTF. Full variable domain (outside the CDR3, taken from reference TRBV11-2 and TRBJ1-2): EAGVAQSPRYKIIEKRQSVAFWCNPISGHATLYWYQQILGQGPKLLIQFQNNGVVDDSQLPKDRFSAERLKGVDSTLKIQPAKLEDSAVYLCASSSPREGPLSTFGSGTRLTVV.

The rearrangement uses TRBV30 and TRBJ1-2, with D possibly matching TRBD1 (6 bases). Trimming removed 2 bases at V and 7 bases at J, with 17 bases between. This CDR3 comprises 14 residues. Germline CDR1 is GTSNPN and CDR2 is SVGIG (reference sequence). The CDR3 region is CAWSQGIRTGGYTF. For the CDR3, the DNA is TGTGCCTGGAGTCAGGGGATCAGGACGGGTGGCTACACCTTC.

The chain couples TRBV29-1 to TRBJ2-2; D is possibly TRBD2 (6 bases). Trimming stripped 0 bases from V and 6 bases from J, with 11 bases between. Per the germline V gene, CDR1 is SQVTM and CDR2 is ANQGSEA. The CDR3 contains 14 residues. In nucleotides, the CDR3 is TGCAGCGTTGAAGATCCTGGGAGGTCCGGGGAGCTGTTTTTT. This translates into CSVEDPGRSGELFF.

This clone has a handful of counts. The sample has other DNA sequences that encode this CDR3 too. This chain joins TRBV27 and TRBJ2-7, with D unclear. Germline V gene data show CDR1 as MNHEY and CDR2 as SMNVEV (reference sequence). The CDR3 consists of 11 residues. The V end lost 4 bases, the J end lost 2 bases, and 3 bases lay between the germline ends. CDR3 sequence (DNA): TGTGCCAGCAGTTCAACCTACGAGCAGTACTTC. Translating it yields CASSSTYEQYF.

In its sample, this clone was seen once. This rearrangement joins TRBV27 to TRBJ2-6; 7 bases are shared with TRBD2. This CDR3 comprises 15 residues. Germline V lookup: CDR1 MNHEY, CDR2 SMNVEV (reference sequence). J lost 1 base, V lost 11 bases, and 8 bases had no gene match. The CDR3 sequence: CASQSGTSGANVLTF. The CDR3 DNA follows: TGTGCCTCCCAGAGCGGGACTTCTGGGGCCAACGTCCTGACTTTC.

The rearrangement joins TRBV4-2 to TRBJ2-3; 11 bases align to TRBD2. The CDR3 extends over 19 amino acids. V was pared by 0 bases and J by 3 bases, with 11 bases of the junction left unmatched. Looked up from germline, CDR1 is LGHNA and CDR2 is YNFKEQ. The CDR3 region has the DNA TGTGCCAGCAGCCAAGATTGGCTAGCGGGAGGACTGGGAACAGATACGCAGTATTTT. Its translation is CASSQDWLAGGLGTDTQYF.

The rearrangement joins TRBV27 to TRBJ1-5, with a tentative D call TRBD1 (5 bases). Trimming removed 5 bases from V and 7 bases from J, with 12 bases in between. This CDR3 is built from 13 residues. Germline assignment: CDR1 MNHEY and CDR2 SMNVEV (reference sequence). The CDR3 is CASSLWRGQPQHF. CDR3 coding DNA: TGTGCCAGCAGTCTTTGGCGGGGGCAGCCCCAGCATTTT.

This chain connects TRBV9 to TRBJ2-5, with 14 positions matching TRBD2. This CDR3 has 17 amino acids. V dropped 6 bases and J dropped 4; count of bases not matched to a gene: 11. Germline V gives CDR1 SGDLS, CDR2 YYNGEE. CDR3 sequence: CASTPGRTSGRRETQYF. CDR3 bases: TGTGCCAGCACCCCCGGTAGGACTAGCGGGAGGCGAGAGACCCAGTACTTC. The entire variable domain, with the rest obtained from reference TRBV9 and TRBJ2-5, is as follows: DSGVTQTPKHLITATGQRVTLRCSPRSGDLSVYWYQQSLDQGLQFLIQYYNGEERAKGNILERFSAQQFPDLHSELNLSSLELGDSALYFCASTPGRTSGRRETQYFGPGTRLLVL.

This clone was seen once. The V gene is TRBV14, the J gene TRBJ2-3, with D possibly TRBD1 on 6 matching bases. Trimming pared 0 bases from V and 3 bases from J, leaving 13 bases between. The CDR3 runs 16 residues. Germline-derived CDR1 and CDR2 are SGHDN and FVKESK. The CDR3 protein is CASSQDLAGETDTQYF. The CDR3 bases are TGTGCCAGCAGCCAAGATCTGGCAGGGGAAACAGATACGCAGTATTTT.

CDR3 protein: CSVDGVAGREQYF. CDR3 DNA sequence: TGCAGCGTTGATGGTGTAGCGGGAAGGGAGCAGTACTTC. The chain couples TRBV29-1 to TRBJ2-7, with 8 bases fitting TRBD2. The junction had 8 bases not matched to a gene; V was cut back by 3 bases and J by 7 bases. Germline values: CDR1 SQVTM, CDR2 ANQGSEA. CDR3 length: 13 residues.

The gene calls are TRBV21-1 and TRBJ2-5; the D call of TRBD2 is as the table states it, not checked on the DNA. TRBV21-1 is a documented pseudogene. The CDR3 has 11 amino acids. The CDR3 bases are TGTGCCAGCAGCAATGAGGAGACCCAGTACTTC. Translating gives CASSNEETQYF.

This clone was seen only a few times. CDR3 sequence: CASSPTGLQETQYF. The CDR3 DNA is TGTGCCAGCAGTCCGACAGGGCTCCAAGAGACCCAGTACTTC. This chain links TRBV28 with TRBJ2-5; TRBD1 aligns across 7 bases. Per germline, CDR1 MDHEN and CDR2 SYDVKM. This CDR3 is built from 14 residues. V shed 5 bases and J 1 base; nucleotides not matched to a gene: 4.

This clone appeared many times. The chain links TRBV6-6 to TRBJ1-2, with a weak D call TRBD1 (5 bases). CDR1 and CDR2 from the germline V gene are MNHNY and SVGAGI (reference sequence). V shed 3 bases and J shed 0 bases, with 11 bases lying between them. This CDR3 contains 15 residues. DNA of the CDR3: TGTGCCAGCAGTTATAAGGCAGGGCCTAACTATGGCTACACCTTC. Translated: CASSYKAGPNYGYTF.

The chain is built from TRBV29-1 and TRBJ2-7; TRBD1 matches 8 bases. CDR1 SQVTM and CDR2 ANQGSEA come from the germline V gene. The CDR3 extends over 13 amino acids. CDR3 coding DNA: TGCAGGGACAGGGAGCGCACCTCCTACGAGCAGTACTTC. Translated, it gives CRDRERTSYEQYF.